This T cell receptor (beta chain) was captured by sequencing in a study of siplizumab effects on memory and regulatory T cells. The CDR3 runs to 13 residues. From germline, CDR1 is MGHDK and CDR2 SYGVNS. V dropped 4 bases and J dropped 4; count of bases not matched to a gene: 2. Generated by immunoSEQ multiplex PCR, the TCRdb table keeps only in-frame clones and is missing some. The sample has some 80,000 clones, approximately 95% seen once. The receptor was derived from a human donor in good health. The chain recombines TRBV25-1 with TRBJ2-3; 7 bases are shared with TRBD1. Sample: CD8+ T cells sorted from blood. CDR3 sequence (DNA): TGTGCCAGCAGTGTTGGGACAGCAGATACGCAGTATTTT. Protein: CASSVGTADTQYF.